This T cell receptor beta chain was recovered during a study of T cells after posttransplantation cyclophosphamide. Study results and limitations: Tissue-infiltrating T cells from skin or gut overlapped little with blood T cells.

As regards this clone: Its matching antigen is unknown.

Peripheral blood was collected from the related graft donor on the marrow donation day. Trimming removed 3 bases at V and 1 base at J, with 19 bases between. CDR1 and CDR2 (germline): MGHRA, YSYEKL. The CDR3 has 18 residues. Method: immunoSEQ multiplex PCR; TCRdb's copy keeps in-frame clones and lacks some. The table includes approximately 47,000 clones, almost 95% detected once. Sequenced sample: PBMCs. This chain connects TRBV4-1 to TRBJ2-4, with D unclear. The TCR sequence derives from a woman in her forties or fifties in good health and a related stem cell transplant donor. In DNA, the CDR3 is TGCGCCAGCAGCCACATCAGTCGTACCACCTCTGCCAAAAACATTCAGTACTTC. Translation: CASSHISRTTSAKNIQYF.